One sample yielded the 29 T cell receptor beta chains listed below, sequenced in a study of shared clonotypes between healthy human individuals (dated by TCRdb to the early 2020s). The library was made by the immunoSEQ multiplex PCR assay. TCRdb limited this immuneACCESS table to in-frame rearrangements with V and J called. A share of clones is missing; checked studies link under half to unresolved V genes, and the rest is unexplained. This sample is represented by 800,000 to 950,000 clones; approximately 97% of them were singletons. The top ten clonotypes cover about 0.22% of the sample. CD8 naive samples were obtained by positive selection for CCR7 among CD45RO-negative cells, yielding a CD45RA+CCR7+ population from which TemRA cells were excluded. Sequenced material: naive CD8+ T cells sorted from blood. According to the study, the label for this sample's cell subset or site signals: CD45RA+CCR7+. The receptors originated from a man aged 25-45 years in good health.

V usage is TRBV7-9 and J usage is TRBJ1-5; the D gene is possibly TRBD1 (5 bases). The CDR3 totals 14 residues. CDR1 and CDR2 (germline): SEHNR, FQNEAQ (reference sequence). Trimming stripped 5 bases from V and 4 bases from J, with 12 bases between. The CDR3: CASSRVGGNQPQHF. The CDR3 DNA reads TGTGCCAGCAGCCGAGTGGGGGGAAATCAGCCCCAGCATTTT.

V is TRBV19 and J is TRBJ1-5; 8 bases fit TRBD1. V lost 3 bases, J lost 0 bases, and 4 bases stayed unmatched. This CDR3 region has 16 residues. The germline V gene has CDR1 LNHDA and CDR2 SQIVND (reference sequence). CDR3 sequence reads: CASSIRTGLSNQPQHF. For the CDR3, the DNA is TGTGCCAGTAGTATCCGGACAGGGCTTAGCAATCAGCCCCAGCATTTT. Full variable domain (missing parts from reference TRBV19 and TRBJ1-5): DGGITQSPKYLFRKEGQNVTLSCEQNLNHDAMYWYRQDPGQGLRLIYYSQIVNDFQKGDIAEGYSVSREKKESFPLTVTSAQKNPTAFYLCASSIRTGLSNQPQHFGDGTRLSIL.

This clone was recorded once. In DNA, the CDR3 is TGTGCCAGCAGTGAAGCGCTCGACAGGGGGCGAGTTTCTTATAGCAATCAGCCCCAGCATTTT. Amino acid sequence: CASSEALDRGRVSYSNQPQHF. V is TRBV2 and J is TRBJ1-5, with TRBD1 matching 10 bases. The CDR3 spans 21 residues. Looked up from germline, CDR1 is SNHLY and CDR2 is FYNNEI. V was clipped by 0 bases and J by 0 bases; unmatched bases: 14.

This clone was counted a single time. This chain connects TRBV15 to TRBJ2-3; 11 nucleotides match TRBD2. Trimming cost V 0 bases and J 2 bases; bases outside gene matches: 4. CDR1 and CDR2 from the germline V gene are LNHNV and YYDKDF (reference sequence). The CDR3 contains 17 residues. In DNA form, the CDR3 reads TGTGCCACCAGCAGAGACAGTAGCGGGAGGGCCACAGATACGCAGTATTTT. Protein product: CATSRDSSGRATDTQYF.

The gene calls are TRBV29-1 and TRBJ2-2; D uncertain. CDR3 length: 16 residues. Germline assignment: CDR1 SQVTM and CDR2 ANQGSEA. The V gene lost 0 bases and the J gene lost 1 base, with 12 bases spanning the gap. The CDR3: CSVEDPFSGNTGELFF. Here the CDR3 DNA reads TGCAGCGTTGAAGATCCGTTTTCGGGGAACACCGGGGAGCTGTTTTTT.

The chain employs TRBV6-6 and TRBJ2-3; possibly TRBD1 for D (5 bases). This CDR3 has 15 amino acids. Germline V gene sequence: CDR1 MNHNY, CDR2 SVGAGI (reference sequence). V was cut by 6 bases and J by 0 bases, with 13 bases left in between. In nucleotides, the CDR3 is TGTGCCAGCAGCTTTTACAGGTCTAGCACAGATACGCAGTATTTT. Encoded protein: CASSFYRSSTDTQYF.

V gene TRBV4-3 combines with J gene TRBJ1-2; D ambiguous. The CDR3 covers 20 residues. The ends were cut back, 0 bases at V and 7 bases at J, with 30 bases in the middle. The germline gives CDR1 LGHNA, CDR2 YSLEER. The CDR3 reads CASSQESSVQADLTLSGYTF. CDR3 sequence (DNA): TGCGCCAGCAGCCAAGAAAGTTCAGTTCAGGCGGACTTGACTCTTTCTGGCTACACCTTC.

The chain is built from TRBV7-9 and TRBJ2-7; D not certain. The CDR3 runs to 14 residues. With 2 bases removed from V and 6 bases from J, the gap between germline ends came to 14 bases. Per germline, CDR1 SEHNR and CDR2 FQNEAQ (reference sequence). CDR3 loop: CASSLRSTVTEQYF. CDR3 DNA sequence: TGTGCCAGCAGCTTACGATCCACAGTAACCGAGCAGTACTTC.

This chain uses TRBV7-2 with TRBJ2-1; D possibly corresponds to TRBD2 (5 bases). Germline lookup yields CDR1 SGHTA and CDR2 FQGNSA. Trimming stripped 4 bases from V and 9 bases from J, with 25 bases between. This CDR3 comprises 17 residues. The CDR3 loop reads CASSSTLLWEHTSEQFF. Written as DNA, the CDR3 is TGTGCCAGCAGCTCGACTCTTTTGTGGGAGCACACAAGTGAGCAGTTCTTC.

The chain combines TRBV7-8 with TRBJ1-5; D unclear. Germline V gives CDR1 SGHVS, CDR2 FQNEAQ. The V end was cut by 5 bases, the J end by 5 bases, with 10 bases between. The CDR3 runs 13 residues. This CDR3 reads CASSPHGDQPQHF. CDR3 DNA sequence: TGTGCCAGCAGCCCCCACGGGGATCAGCCCCAGCATTTT.

The V call is TRBV7-9, the J call TRBJ2-7; no clear D gene. The CDR3 extends over 12 amino acids. The V end was cut by 10 bases, the J end by 0 bases, with 10 bases between. CDR1 SEHNR and CDR2 FQNEAQ come from the germline V gene (reference sequence). The CDR3 loop reads CAILGFSYEQYF. CDR3 sequence (DNA): TGTGCCATTCTCGGGTTCTCCTACGAGCAGTACTTC.

The chain recombines TRBV27 with TRBJ1-5; 10 nucleotides align to TRBD1. CDR3 length equals 15 residues. Germline CDR1 reads MNHEY; CDR2 reads SMNVEV (reference sequence). Germline trimming cut 4 bases from V and 6 bases from J; bases unmatched to any gene: 6. The CDR3 DNA is TGTGCCAGCAGTTCCTTCGGACAGGGGGGTCAGCCCCAGCATTTT. Protein product: CASSSFGQGGQPQHF.

The V and J genes are TRBV7-9 and TRBJ1-1; D is unclear. The V and J ends lost 5 bases and 0 bases respectively, with 13 bases between them. From germline, CDR1 is SEHNR and CDR2 FQNEAQ (reference sequence). The CDR3 extends over 15 amino acids. CDR3 DNA: TGTGCCAGCAGCAATGGACGGAGCATGAACACTGAAGCTTTCTTT. It translates to CASSNGRSMNTEAFF.

This clone was found once. The CDR3 is CASSYDRVDTEAFF. Written as DNA, the CDR3 is TGTGCCAGCAGTTATGACAGGGTTGACACTGAAGCTTTCTTT. The chain couples TRBV27 to TRBJ1-1; 7 bases fit TRBD1. Germline CDR1 reads MNHEY; CDR2 reads SMNVEV (reference sequence). CDR3 length: 14 amino acids. The trim removed 4 bases at V and 3 bases at J, leaving 5 bases unmatched.

V is TRBV27 and J is TRBJ1-4; no clear D. This CDR3 spans 15 amino acids. Germline CDR1 reads MNHEY; CDR2 reads SMNVEV (reference sequence). V was shortened by 6 bases and J by 0 bases, with 11 bases between the two germline ends. The CDR3 protein is CASSLSLATNEKLFF. As DNA, the CDR3 is TGTGCCAGCAGCCTCTCCCTTGCAACTAATGAAAAACTGTTTTTT.

The V call is TRBV6-6, the J call TRBJ1-5, with D maybe TRBD1 (5 bases). The germline V gene encodes CDR1 MNHNY and CDR2 SVGAGI (reference sequence). CDR3 size: 15 residues. Trimming removed 0 bases at V and 5 bases at J, with 11 bases between. The DNA of the CDR3 is TGTGCCAGCAGTTACTCCAGCGAAGGGGATCAGCCCCAGCATTTT. This encodes CASSYSSEGDQPQHF.

The rearrangement uses TRBV2 and TRBJ1-2; no reliable D call. The CDR3 has 15 residues. Trimming stripped 2 bases from V and 1 base from J, with 11 bases between. Germline loops: CDR1 SNHLY, CDR2 FYNNEI. The CDR3 spells CASSERGPVNYGYTF. The DNA for the CDR3 is TGTGCCAGCAGTGAAAGAGGCCCAGTTAACTATGGCTACACCTTC.

The V gene is TRBV7-9, the J gene TRBJ1-2; no reliable D call. The CDR3 consists of 16 residues. Germline loops: CDR1 SEHNR, CDR2 FQNEAQ (reference sequence). The V end lost 5 bases, the J end lost 4 bases, and 20 bases lay between the germline ends. In nucleotides, the CDR3 is TGTGCCAGCAGCACACCCTCGGGAGCAAACCCCTATGGCTACACCTTC. Its translation is CASSTPSGANPYGYTF.

Written as DNA, the CDR3 is TGTGCCGGGAAGTCGCCTATCCCTCCAAATGAGCAGTTCTTC. This encodes CAGKSPIPPNEQFF. The genes are TRBV7-9 and TRBJ2-1; no definite D call. Germline loops: CDR1 SEHNR, CDR2 FQNEAQ (reference sequence). V shed 11 bases and J shed 7 bases, with 21 bases lying between them. This CDR3 has 14 residues.

The chain's CDR3 is CSVGAGEESYNEQFF. DNA for the CDR3: TGCAGCGTTGGGGCAGGGGAAGAATCCTACAATGAGCAGTTCTTC. The rearrangement uses TRBV29-1 and TRBJ2-1; possible D gene TRBD1, 6 bases. Between the trimmed V and J ends, which lost 4 bases and 1 base, there was a span of 14 bases. Looked up from germline, CDR1 is SQVTM and CDR2 is ANQGSEA. There are 15 residues in the CDR3.

This chain joins TRBV28 and TRBJ2-3; D is possibly TRBD1 or TRBD2 (5 bases each). Germline values: CDR1 MDHEN, CDR2 SYDVKM. The CDR3 runs 16 residues. Between the trimmed V and J ends, which lost 6 bases and 3 bases, there was a span of 19 bases. The CDR3 loop reads CASSDPDSEGTDTQYF. CDR3 in DNA: TGTGCCAGCAGCGACCCAGACTCAGAGGGGACAGATACGCAGTATTTT.

The chain is built from TRBV18 and TRBJ2-7; D not resolved. Germline values: CDR1 KGHSH, CDR2 LQKENI. CDR3 size: 15 residues. The germline V and J ends were trimmed by 2 bases and 0 bases, with 11 bases remaining between them. CDR3 in amino acids: CASSPTQGVSYEQYF. CDR3 in DNA: TGTGCCAGCTCACCAACACAAGGCGTCTCCTACGAGCAGTACTTC. Together with reference TRBV18 and TRBJ2-7, the CDR3 gives the full variable domain: NAGVMQNPRHLVRRRGQEARLRCSPMKGHSHVYWYRQLPEEGLKFMVYLQKENIIDESGMPKERFSAEFPKEGPSILRIQQVVRGDSAAYFCASSPTQGVSYEQYFGPGTRLTVT.

This rearrangement joins TRBV27 to TRBJ2-2, with no clear D. Trimming shortened V by 5 bases and J by 3 bases, and 10 bases separated the two germline ends. The germline V gene encodes CDR1 MNHEY and CDR2 SMNVEV (reference sequence). The CDR3 has 14 amino acids. The CDR3 DNA sequence: TGTGCCAGCAGTCTAGTTAGGGACACCGGGGAGCTGTTTTTT. This encodes CASSLVRDTGELFF.

A note on this clone: Compared with germline, one end of the junction differs, possibly owing to a read error. This chain joins TRBV6-6 and TRBJ1-4; a weak D match, TRBD1 (5 bases). CDR3 length: 14 residues. CDR1 is MNHNY and CDR2 is SVGAGI in the germline V gene (reference sequence). CDR3 in DNA: TGTGCCAGCAGCGACAGTATCTCTCATGACAAACTGTTTTTT. Its translation is CASSDSISHDKLFF.

This rearrangement joins TRBV2 to TRBJ1-2; 7 bases match TRBD1. The CDR3 runs 12 residues. J gave up 6 bases and V 7 bases, and 5 bases lay outside the gene matches. CDR1 is SNHLY and CDR2 is FYNNEI in the germline V gene. CDR3 residues: CASMDRLDGYTF. Written as DNA, the CDR3 is TGTGCCAGCATGGACAGGCTGGATGGCTACACCTTC.

The gene calls are TRBV6-1 and TRBJ1-3; D is unclear. The length of the CDR3 is 14 residues. Germline assignment: CDR1 MNHNS and CDR2 SASEGT. Trimming stripped 7 bases from V and 0 bases from J, with 10 bases between. CDR3 in DNA: TGTGCCAGCAACAGTGGATTCTCTGGAAACACCATATATTTT. Translation gives CASNSGFSGNTIYF.

This chain connects TRBV7-9 to TRBJ2-5; TRBD1 or TRBD2 may be the D gene (6 bases each). CDR1 and CDR2 (germline): SEHNR, FQNEAQ (reference sequence). This CDR3 is built from 16 residues. Trimming shortened V by 2 bases and J by 2 bases, and 15 bases separated the two germline ends. The DNA of the CDR3 is TGTGCCAGCAGCTTAATTCCGGAAGGGGGGCAAGAGACCCAGTACTTC. This codes for CASSLIPEGGQETQYF.

The chain joins TRBV10-1 to TRBJ2-7; D gene uncertain. V was shortened by 0 bases and J by 3 bases, with 12 bases between the two germline ends. This CDR3 is 15 amino acids long. CDR1 is WNHNN and CDR2 is SYGVQD in the germline V gene (reference sequence). The CDR3 region has the DNA TGCGCCAGCAGTGAGTCGAAGTCAAACCGCTACGAGCAGTACTTC. This translates into CASSESKSNRYEQYF.

The chain joins TRBV4-3 to TRBJ1-4, with D possibly being TRBD1 (5 bases). The CDR3 loop spans 15 amino acids. Germline V CDR1 and CDR2: LGHNA, YSLEER. V shed 0 bases and J shed 3 bases, with 8 bases lying between them. The CDR3 DNA is TGCGCCAGCAGCCAAGACAGGGCCTCTAATGAAAAACTGTTTTTT. Translated, it gives CASSQDRASNEKLFF.